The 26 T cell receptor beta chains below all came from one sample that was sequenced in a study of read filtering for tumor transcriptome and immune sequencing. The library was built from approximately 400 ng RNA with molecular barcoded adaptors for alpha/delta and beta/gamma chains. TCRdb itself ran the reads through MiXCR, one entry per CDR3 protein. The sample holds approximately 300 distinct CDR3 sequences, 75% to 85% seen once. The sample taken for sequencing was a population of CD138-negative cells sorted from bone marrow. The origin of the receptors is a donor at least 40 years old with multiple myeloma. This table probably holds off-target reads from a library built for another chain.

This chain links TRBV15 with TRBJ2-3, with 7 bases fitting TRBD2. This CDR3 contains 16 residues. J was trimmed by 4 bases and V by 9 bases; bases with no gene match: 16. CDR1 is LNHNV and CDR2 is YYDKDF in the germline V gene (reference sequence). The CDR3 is CATLDGGRAGADTQYF. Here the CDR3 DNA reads TGTGCCACGCTGGACGGAGGGAGGGCCGGTGCAGATACGCAGTATTTT.

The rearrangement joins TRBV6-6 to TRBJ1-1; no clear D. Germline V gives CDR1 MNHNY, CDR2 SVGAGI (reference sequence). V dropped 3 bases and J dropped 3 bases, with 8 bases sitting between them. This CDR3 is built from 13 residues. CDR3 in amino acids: CASSYAPYTEAFF. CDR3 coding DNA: TGTGCCAGCAGTTATGCACCGTACACTGAAGCTTTCTTT.

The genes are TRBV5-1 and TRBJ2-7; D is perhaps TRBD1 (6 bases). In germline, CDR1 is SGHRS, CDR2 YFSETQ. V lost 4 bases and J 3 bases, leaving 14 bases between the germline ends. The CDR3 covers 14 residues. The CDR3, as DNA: TGCGCCAGCAGCAGTAAGGGACAATACTACGAGCAGTACTTC. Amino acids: CASSSKGQYYEQYF. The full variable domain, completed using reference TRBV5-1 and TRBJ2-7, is KAGVTQTPRYLIKTRGQQVTLSCSPISGHRSVSWYQQTPGQGLQFLFEYFSETQRNKGNFPGRFSGRQFSNSRSEMNVSTLELGDSALYLCASSSKGQYYEQYFGPGTRLTVT.

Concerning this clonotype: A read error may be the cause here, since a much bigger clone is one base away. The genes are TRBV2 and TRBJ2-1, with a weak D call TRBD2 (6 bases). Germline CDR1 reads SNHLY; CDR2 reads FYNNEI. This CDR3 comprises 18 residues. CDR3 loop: CASREDSGRLGSYNEQFF. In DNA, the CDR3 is TGTGCCAGCAGAGAAGATTCTGGGAGGTTGGGTTCCTACAATGAGCAGTTCTTC. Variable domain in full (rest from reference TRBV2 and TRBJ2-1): EPEVTQTPSHQVTQMGQEVILRCVPISNHLYFYWYRQILGQKVEFLVSFYNNEISEKSEIFDDQFSVERPDGSNFTLKIRSTKLEDSAMYFCASREDSGRLGSYNEQFFGPGTRLTVL.

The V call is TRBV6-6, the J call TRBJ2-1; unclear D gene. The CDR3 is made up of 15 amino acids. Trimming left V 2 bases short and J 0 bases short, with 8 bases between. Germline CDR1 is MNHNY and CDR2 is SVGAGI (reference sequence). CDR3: CASSYVVSSYNEQFF. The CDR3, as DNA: TGTGCCAGCAGTTACGTCGTGAGCTCCTACAATGAGCAGTTCTTC.

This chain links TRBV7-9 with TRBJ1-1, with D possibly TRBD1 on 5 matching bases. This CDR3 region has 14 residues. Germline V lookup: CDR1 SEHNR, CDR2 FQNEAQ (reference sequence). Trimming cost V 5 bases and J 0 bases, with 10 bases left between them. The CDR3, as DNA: TGTGCCAGCAGCCCCCAGGGAATGAACACTGAAGCTTTCTTT. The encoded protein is CASSPQGMNTEAFF.

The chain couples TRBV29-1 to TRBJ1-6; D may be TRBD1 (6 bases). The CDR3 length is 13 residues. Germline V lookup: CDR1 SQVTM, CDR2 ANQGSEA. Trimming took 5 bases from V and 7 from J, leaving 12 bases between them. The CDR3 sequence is CSVRQAENSPLHF. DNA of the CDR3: TGCAGCGTTCGACAGGCGGAGAATTCACCCCTCCACTTT.

The CDR3: CASSLQPGELFF. CDR3 nucleotide sequence: TGTGCCAGCAGTCTTCAGCCCGGGGAGCTGTTTTTT. The rearrangement joins TRBV12-3 or TRBV12-4 to TRBJ2-2; D call uncertain. V was cut by 5 bases and J by 6 bases, with 7 bases left in between. This CDR3 is 12 amino acids long.

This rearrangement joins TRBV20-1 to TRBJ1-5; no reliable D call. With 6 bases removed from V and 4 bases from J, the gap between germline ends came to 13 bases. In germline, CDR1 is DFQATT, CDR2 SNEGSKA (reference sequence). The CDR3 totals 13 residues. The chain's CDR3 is CSALGGVNQPQHF. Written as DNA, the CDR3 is TGCAGTGCGCTGGGAGGCGTAAATCAGCCCCAGCATTTT.

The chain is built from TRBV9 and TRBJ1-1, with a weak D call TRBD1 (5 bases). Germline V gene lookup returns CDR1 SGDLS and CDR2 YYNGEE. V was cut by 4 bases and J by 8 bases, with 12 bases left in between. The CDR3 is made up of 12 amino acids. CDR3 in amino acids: CASSPEGVEAFF. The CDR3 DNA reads TGTGCCAGCAGCCCCGAAGGGGTGGAAGCTTTCTTT.

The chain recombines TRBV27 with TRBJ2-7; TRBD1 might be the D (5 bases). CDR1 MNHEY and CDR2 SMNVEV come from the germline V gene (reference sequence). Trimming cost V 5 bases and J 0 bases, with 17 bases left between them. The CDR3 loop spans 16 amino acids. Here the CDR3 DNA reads TGTGCCAGCAGTCCCGCCTTTGGGGCATCCTCCTACGAGCAGTACTTC. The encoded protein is CASSPAFGASSYEQYF.

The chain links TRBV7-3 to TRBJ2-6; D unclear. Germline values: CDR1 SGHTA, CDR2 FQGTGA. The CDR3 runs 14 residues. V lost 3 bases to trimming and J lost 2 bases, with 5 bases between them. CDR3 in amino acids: CASSLSAGANVLTF. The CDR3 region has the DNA TGTGCCAGCAGCTTGAGCGCTGGGGCCAACGTCCTGACTTTC.

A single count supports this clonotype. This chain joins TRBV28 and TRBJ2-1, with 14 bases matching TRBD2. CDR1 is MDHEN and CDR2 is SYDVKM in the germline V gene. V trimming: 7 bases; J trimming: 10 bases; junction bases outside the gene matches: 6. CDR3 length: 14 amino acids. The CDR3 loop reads CASNMGLAGAEQFF. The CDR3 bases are TGTGCCAGCAATATGGGACTAGCGGGGGCCGAGCAGTTCTTC.

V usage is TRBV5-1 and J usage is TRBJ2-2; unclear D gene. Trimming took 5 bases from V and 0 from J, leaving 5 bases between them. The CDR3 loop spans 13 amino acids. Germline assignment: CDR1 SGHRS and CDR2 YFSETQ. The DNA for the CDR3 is TGCGCCAGCAGACACACGAACACCGGGGAGCTGTTTTTT. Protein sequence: CASRHTNTGELFF.

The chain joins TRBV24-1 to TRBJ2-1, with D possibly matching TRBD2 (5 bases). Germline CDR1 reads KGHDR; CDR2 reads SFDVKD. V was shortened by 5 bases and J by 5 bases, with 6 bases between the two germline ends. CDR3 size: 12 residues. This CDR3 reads CATSAGDNEQFF. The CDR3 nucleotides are TGTGCCACCAGTGCCGGGGACAATGAGCAGTTCTTC.

CDR3 coding DNA: TGTGCCAGCAGTTTCACAAGGGCGCCCTACGAGCAGTACTTC. Protein sequence: CASSFTRAPYEQYF. V gene TRBV6-2 or TRBV6-3 combines with J gene TRBJ2-7; no reliable D call. The CDR3 totals 14 residues. The germline CDR1 and CDR2 sequences are MNHEY and SVGEGT. The V end was cut by 4 bases, the J end by 2 bases, with 12 bases between.

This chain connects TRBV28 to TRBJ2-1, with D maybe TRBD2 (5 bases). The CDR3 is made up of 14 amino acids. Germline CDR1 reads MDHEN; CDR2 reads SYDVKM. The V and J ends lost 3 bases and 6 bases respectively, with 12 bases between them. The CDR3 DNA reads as TGTGCCAGCAGTTTGCGGGCAGTCTCCAATGAGCAGTTCTTC. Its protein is CASSLRAVSNEQFF.

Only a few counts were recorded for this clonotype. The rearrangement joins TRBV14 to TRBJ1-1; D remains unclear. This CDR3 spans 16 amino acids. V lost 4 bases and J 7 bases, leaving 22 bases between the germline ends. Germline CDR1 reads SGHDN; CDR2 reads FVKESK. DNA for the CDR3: TGTGCCAGCAGCCCAAAACCTGGACTTCCATACGGTGAAGCTTTCTTT. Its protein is CASSPKPGLPYGEAFF. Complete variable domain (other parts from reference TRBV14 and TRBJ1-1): EAGVTQFPSHSVIEKGQTVTLRCDPISGHDNLYWYRRVMGKEIKFLLHFVKESKQDESGMPNNRFLAERTGGTYSTLKVQPAELEDSGVYFCASSPKPGLPYGEAFFGQGTRLTVV.

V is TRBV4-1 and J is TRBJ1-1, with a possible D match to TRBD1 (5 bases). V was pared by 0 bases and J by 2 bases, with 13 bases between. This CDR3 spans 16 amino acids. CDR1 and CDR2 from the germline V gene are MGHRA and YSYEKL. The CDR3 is CASSQDTYRFNTEAFF. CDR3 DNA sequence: TGCGCCAGCAGCCAAGATACCTACAGGTTCAACACTGAAGCTTTCTTT.

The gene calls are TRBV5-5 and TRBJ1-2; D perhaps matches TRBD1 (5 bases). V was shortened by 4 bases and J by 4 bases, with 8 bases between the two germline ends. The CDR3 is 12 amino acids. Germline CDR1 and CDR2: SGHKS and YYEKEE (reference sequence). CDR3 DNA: TGTGCCAGCAGCCCCGACAGCTATGGCTACACCTTC. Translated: CASSPDSYGYTF.

CDR3 loop: CASSRQDNNEQFF. DNA for the CDR3: TGCGCCAGCAGCAGACAGGACAACAATGAGCAGTTCTTC. The V and J genes are TRBV5-1 and TRBJ2-1; D is perhaps TRBD1 (6 bases). CDR1 SGHRS and CDR2 YFSETQ come from the germline V gene. This CDR3 comprises 13 residues. The germline V and J ends were trimmed by 4 bases and 5 bases, with 10 bases remaining between them.

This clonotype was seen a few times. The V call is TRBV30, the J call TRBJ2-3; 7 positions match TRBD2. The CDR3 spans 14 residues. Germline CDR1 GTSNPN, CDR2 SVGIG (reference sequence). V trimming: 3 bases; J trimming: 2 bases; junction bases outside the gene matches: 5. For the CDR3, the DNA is TGTGCCTGGAGCGGGGGGTTAGTCACAGATACGCAGTATTTT. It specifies CAWSGGLVTDTQYF.

The CDR3 DNA follows: TGTGCCAGCAGTTACTTCGGGGGAGGAGGCTATGGCTACACCTTC. This gives the protein CASSYFGGGGYGYTF. V and J are TRBV6-5 and TRBJ1-2; TRBD1 might be the D (5 bases). Germline values: CDR1 MNHEY, CDR2 SVGAGI. V was cut by 1 base and J by 4 bases, with 13 bases left in between. CDR3 length equals 15 residues.

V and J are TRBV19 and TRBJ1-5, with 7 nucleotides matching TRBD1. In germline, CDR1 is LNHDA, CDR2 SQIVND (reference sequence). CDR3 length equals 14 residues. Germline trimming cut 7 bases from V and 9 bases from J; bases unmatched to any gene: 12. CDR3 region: CASITRQGPGPQHF. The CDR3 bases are TGTGCCAGTATTACCCGACAGGGACCGGGGCCCCAGCATTTT.

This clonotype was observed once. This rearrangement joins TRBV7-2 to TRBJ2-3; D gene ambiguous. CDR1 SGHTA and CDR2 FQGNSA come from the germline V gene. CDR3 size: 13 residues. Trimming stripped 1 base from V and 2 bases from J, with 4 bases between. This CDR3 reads CASSLVVTDTQYF. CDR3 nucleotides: TGTGCCAGCAGCTTAGTTGTCACAGATACGCAGTATTTT.

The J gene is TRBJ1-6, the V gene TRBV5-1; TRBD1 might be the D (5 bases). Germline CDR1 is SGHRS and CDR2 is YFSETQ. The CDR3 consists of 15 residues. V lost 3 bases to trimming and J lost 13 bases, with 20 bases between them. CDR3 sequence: CASSSDGADWDPLHF. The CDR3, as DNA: TGCGCCAGCAGCTCGGATGGGGCCGATTGGGACCCCCTCCACTTT.